Each of the 3 T cell receptor beta chains below was sequenced from the same sample in a study of blood T cells in healthy people across ages. Combining a sample-barcoded 5' primer with a J-beta primer mix, a second PCR ran for roughly 6 to 11 cycles. One entry per CDR3 protein, called by TCRdb with MiXCR from the 5' RACE reads. This sample yields around 900,000 distinct CDR3 sequences, of which about 53% are seen a single time; around 21% belongs to the top ten. The sample comprised blood. The receptor source for this set is a woman in her sixties or seventies in good health.

The chain links TRBV6-2 or TRBV6-3 to TRBJ2-5; 7 bases fit TRBD1. V trimming: 8 bases; J trimming: 5 bases; junction bases outside the gene matches: 14. The CDR3 is 15 residues long. Per germline, CDR1 MNHEY and CDR2 SVGEGT. CDR3 nucleotide sequence: TGTGCCAGCTTATACTCTAACAGGGGTAGCGAGACCCAGTACTTC. Protein: CASLYSNRGSETQYF.

The chain couples TRBV28 to TRBJ2-1; D call uncertain. Germline loops: CDR1 MDHEN, CDR2 SYDVKM. V lost 3 bases and J lost 8, with 8 bases in between. This CDR3 is 12 amino acids long. The chain's CDR3 is CASSFMWYEQFF. The CDR3 DNA follows: TGTGCCAGCAGTTTCATGTGGTATGAGCAGTTCTTC.

The chain recombines TRBV9 with TRBJ2-7, with D unclear. V shed 5 bases and J shed 4 bases, with 16 bases lying between them. CDR1 SGDLS and CDR2 YYNGEE come from the germline V gene. This CDR3 is built from 14 residues. The CDR3 loop is CASSASVGLYEQYF. The CDR3, as DNA: TGTGCCAGCAGTGCCAGTGTGGGTCTTTACGAGCAGTACTTC.